This T cell receptor beta chain was sequenced during a study of T cell responses to AZD1222 COVID-19 vaccine. Clones were sequenced by immunoSEQ multiplex PCR, and TCRdb holds only the in-frame ones, with some missing. In the table there are 90,000 to 120,000 clones, 90% to 95% of which are singletons. Points from the study as a whole: Most donors were white British, females outnumbered males, and clonal diversity was possibly underestimated. Spike-specific TCR depth and breadth grew after two AZD1222 doses. Within unmutated variant regions lay the reported targets of nearly half of spike-specific TCRs. Spike was spanned by vaccine-associated CD4 TCRs, which were dominant at 160-218 and 743-854.

A note on this clone: Its antigen is not known.

Germline V gives CDR1 GTSNPN, CDR2 SVGIG (reference sequence). V shed 2 bases and J 5 bases; nucleotides not matched to a gene: 9. The CDR3 loop spans 14 amino acids. This TCR was recovered from an adult who received the AZD1222 COVID-19 vaccine. This sample comprised peripheral blood, obtained 28 days after the second AZD1222 dose. The V gene is TRBV30, the J gene TRBJ2-7; 7 nucleotides line up with TRBD1. DNA of the CDR3: TGTGCCTGGAGTCGGAGCAGGGGGTTCAACGAGCAGTACTTC. Its protein product is CAWSRSRGFNEQYF.